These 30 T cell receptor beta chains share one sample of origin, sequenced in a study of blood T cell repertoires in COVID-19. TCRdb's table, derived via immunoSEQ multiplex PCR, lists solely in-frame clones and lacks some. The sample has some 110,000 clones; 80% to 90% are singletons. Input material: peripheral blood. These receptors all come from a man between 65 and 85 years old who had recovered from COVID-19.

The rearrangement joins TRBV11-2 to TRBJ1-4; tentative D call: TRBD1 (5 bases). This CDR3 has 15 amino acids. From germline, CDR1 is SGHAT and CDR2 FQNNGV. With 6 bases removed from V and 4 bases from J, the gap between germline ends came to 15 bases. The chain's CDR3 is CASRLGGRINEKLFF. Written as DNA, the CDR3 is TGTGCCAGCAGGTTGGGGGGACGGATTAATGAAAAACTGTTTTTT.

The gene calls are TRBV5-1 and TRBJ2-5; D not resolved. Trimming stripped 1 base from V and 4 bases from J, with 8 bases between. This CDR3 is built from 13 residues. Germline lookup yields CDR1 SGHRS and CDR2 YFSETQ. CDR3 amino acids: CASSLPGGETQYF. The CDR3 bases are TGCGCCAGCAGCTTGCCGGGTGGAGAGACCCAGTACTTC.

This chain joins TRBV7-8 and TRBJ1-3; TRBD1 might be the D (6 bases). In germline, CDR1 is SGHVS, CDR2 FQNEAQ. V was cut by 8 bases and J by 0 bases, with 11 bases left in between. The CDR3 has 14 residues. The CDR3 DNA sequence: TGTGCCAGCCGACAGGTCTCCTCTGGAAACACCATATATTTT. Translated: CASRQVSSGNTIYF.

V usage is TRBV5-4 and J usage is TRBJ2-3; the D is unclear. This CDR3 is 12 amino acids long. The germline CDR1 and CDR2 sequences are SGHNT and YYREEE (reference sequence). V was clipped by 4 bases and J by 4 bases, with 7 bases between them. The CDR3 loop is CASSLPADTQYF. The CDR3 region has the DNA TGTGCCAGCAGCCTCCCGGCAGATACGCAGTATTTT. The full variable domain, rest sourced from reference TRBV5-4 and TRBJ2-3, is ETGVTQSPTHLIKTRGQQVTLRCSSQSGHNTVSWYQQALGQGPQFIFQYYREEENGRGNFPPRFSGLQFPNYSSELNVNALELDDSALYLCASSLPADTQYFGPGTRLTVL.

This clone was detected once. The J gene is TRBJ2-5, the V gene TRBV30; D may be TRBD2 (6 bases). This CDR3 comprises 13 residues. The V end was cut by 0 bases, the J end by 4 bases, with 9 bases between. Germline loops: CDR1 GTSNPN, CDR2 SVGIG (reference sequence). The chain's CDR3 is CAWSVRGGETQYF. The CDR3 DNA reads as TGTGCCTGGAGTGTTCGGGGAGGAGAGACCCAGTACTTC.

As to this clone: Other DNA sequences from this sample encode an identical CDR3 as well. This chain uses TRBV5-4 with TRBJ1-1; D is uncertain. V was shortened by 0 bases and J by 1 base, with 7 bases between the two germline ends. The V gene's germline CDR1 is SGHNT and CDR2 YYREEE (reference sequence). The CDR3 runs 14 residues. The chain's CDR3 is CASSLEGGNTEAFF. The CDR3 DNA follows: TGTGCCAGCAGCTTGGAAGGCGGGAACACTGAAGCTTTCTTT.

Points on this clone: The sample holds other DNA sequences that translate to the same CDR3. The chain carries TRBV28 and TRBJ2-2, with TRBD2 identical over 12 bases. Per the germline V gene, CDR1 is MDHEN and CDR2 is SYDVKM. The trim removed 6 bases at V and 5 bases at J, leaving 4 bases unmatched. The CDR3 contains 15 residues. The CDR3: CASSSGTSGTGELFF. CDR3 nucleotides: TGTGCCAGCAGCTCCGGGACTAGCGGGACCGGGGAGCTGTTTTTT.

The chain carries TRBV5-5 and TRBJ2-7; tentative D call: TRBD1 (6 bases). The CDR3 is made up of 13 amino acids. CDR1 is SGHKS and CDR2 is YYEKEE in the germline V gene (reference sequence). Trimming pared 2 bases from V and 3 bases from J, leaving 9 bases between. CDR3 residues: CASSLWTDYEQYF. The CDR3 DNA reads TGTGCCAGCAGCTTATGGACAGACTACGAGCAGTACTTC.

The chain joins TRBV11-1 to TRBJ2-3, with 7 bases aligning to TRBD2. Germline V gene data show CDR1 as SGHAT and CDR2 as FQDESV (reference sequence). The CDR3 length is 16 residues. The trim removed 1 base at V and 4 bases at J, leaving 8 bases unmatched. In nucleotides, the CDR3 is TGTGCCAGCAGCTTAGTGGGCGGGAGTCTCGCAGATACGCAGTATTTT. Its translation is CASSLVGGSLADTQYF.

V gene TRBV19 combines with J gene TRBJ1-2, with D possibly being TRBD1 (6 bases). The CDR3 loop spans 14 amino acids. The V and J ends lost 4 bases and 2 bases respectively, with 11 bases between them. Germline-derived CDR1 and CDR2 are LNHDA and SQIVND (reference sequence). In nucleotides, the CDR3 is TGTGCCAGTAGTACGGCAGGACAGAACTATGGCTACACCTTC. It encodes CASSTAGQNYGYTF.

CDR3: CAGTGDSGANVLTF. The CDR3 nucleotides are TGTGCCGGAACAGGGGACTCTGGGGCCAACGTCCTGACTTTC. The chain couples TRBV30 to TRBJ2-6, with 7 bases lining up with TRBD1. V gave up 8 bases and J gave up 0 bases; unmatched junction bases: 4. Per the germline V gene, CDR1 is GTSNPN and CDR2 is SVGIG (reference sequence). The CDR3 sequence is 14 residues long.

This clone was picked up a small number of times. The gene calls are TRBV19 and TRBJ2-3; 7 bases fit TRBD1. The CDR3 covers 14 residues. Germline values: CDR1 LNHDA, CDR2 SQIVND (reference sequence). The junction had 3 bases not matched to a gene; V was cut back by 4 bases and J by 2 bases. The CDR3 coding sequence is TGTGCCAGTAGTAAAGGACAGGTCACAGATACGCAGTATTTT. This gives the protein CASSKGQVTDTQYF.

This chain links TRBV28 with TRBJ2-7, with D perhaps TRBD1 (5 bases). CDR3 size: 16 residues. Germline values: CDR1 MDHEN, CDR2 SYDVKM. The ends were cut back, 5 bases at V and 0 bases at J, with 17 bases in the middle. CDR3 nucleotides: TGTGCCAGCAGTAGAGCCGACAGCCATTACTCCTACGAGCAGTACTTC. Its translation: CASSRADSHYSYEQYF.

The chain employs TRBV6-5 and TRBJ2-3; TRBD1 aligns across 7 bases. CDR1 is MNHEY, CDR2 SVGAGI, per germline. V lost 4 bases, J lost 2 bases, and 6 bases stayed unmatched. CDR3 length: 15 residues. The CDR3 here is CASSWGQTNTDTQYF. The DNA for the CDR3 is TGTGCCAGCAGTTGGGGACAGACCAACACAGATACGCAGTATTTT.

The CDR3 here is CASSPPTGGGSYNSPLHF. DNA of the CDR3: TGTGCCAGCAGCCCCCCTACAGGGGGCGGTTCCTATAATTCACCCCTCCACTTT. This chain joins TRBV4-2 and TRBJ1-6, with 9 nucleotides matching TRBD1. The V gene's germline CDR1 is LGHNA and CDR2 YNFKEQ. The CDR3 sequence is 18 residues long. Losses at the gene ends were 4 bases for V and 1 base for J; bases not matched to a gene: 8.

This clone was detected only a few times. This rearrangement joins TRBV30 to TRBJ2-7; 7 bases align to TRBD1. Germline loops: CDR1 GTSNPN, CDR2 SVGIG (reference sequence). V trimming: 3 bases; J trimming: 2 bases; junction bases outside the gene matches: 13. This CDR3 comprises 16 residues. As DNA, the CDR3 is TGTGCCTGGAGGGACAACTTCCGGGACAGTCCCTACGAGCAGTACTTC. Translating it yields CAWRDNFRDSPYEQYF.

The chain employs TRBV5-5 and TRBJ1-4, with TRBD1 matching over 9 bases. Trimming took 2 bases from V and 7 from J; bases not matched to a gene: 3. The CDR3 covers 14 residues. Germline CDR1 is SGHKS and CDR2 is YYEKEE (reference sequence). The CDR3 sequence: CASSFWTGAEKLFF. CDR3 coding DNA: TGTGCCAGCAGCTTTTGGACAGGGGCTGAAAAACTGTTTTTT.

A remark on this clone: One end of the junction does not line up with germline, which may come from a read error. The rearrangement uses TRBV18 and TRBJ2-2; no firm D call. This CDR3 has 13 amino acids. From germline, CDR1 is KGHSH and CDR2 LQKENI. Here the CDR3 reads CASSPPSAGELFF. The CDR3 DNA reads TGTGCCAGCTCCCCACCGTCAGCCGGGGAGCTGTTTTTT. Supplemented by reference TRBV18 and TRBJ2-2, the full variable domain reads NAGVMQNPRHLVRRRGQEARLRCSPMKGHSHVYWYRQLPEEGLKFMVYLQKENIIDESGMPKERFSAEFPKEGPSILRIQQVVRGDSAAYFCASSPPSAGELFFGEGSRLTVL.

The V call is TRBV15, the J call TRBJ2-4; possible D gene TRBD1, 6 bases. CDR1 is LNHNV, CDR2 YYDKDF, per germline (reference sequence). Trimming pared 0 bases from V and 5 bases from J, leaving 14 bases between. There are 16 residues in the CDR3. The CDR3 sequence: CATSRDHLAGENIQYF. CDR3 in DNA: TGTGCCACCAGCAGAGATCATCTCGCAGGGGAAAACATTCAGTACTTC.

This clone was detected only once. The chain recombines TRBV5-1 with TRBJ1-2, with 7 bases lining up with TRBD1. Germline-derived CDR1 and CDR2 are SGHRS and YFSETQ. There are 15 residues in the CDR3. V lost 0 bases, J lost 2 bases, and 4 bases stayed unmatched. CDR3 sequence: CASSLAPGQNYGYTF. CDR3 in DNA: TGCGCCAGCAGCTTGGCCCCGGGACAGAACTATGGCTACACCTTC. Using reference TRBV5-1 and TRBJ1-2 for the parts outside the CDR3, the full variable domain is KAGVTQTPRYLIKTRGQQVTLSCSPISGHRSVSWYQQTPGQGLQFLFEYFSETQRNKGNFPGRFSGRQFSNSRSEMNVSTLELGDSALYLCASSLAPGQNYGYTFGSGTRLTVV.

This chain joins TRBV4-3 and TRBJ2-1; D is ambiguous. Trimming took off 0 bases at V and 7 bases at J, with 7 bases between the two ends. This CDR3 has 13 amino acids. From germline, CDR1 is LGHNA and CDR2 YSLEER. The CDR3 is CASSQDPLNEQFF. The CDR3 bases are TGCGCCAGCAGCCAAGACCCTCTAAATGAGCAGTTCTTC.

In nucleotides, the CDR3 is TGTGCCAGCATTATGGGTCAGGGGATAATTTGGATCCCTTCGGACACTGAAGCTTTCTTT. Translation: CASIMGQGIIWIPSDTEAFF. This chain joins TRBV9 and TRBJ1-1, with a weak D call TRBD1 (6 bases). Germline CDR1 is SGDLS and CDR2 is YYNGEE. The CDR3 consists of 20 residues. Deletions cut 6 bases from V and 3 bases from J, with 33 bases between.

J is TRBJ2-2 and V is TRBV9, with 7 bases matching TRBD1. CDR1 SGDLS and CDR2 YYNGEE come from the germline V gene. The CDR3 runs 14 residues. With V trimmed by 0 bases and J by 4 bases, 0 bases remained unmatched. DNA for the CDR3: TGTGCCAGCAGCGTAGGGACAGGCACCGGGGAGCTGTTTTTT. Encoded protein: CASSVGTGTGELFF.

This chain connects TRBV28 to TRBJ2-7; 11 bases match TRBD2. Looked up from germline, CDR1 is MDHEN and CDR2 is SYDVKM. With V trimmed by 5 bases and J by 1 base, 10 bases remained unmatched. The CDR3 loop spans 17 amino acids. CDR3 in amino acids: CASSPRLTSGASYEQYF. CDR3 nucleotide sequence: TGTGCCAGCAGTCCGAGACTGACTAGCGGGGCTTCCTACGAGCAGTACTTC.

The DNA for the CDR3 is TGCGCCAGCAGCTTGGGACTAGCGGGGGATGAGCAGTTCTTC. Translating it yields CASSLGLAGDEQFF. The chain employs TRBV5-1 and TRBJ2-1, with 12 bases identical to TRBD2. The junction had 0 bases not matched to a gene; V was cut back by 0 bases and J by 8 bases. Germline loops: CDR1 SGHRS, CDR2 YFSETQ. This CDR3 contains 14 residues.

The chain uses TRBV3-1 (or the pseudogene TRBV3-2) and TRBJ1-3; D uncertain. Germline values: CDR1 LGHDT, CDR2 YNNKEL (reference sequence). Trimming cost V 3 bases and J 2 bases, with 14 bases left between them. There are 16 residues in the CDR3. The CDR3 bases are TGTGCCAGCAGCCACGAGTTTTCTGGAGCTGGAAACACCATATATTTT. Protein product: CASSHEFSGAGNTIYF.

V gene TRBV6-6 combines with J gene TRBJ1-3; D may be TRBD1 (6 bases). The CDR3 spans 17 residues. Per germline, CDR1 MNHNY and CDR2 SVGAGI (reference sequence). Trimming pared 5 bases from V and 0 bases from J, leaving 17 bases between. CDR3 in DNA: TGTGCCAGCAGTCTACGGACAGCGAGCTTCTCTGGAAACACCATATATTTT. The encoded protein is CASSLRTASFSGNTIYF.

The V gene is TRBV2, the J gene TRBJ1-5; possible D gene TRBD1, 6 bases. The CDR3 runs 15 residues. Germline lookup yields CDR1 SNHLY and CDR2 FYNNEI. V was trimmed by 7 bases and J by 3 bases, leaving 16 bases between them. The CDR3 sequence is CASTTEGGNNQPQHF. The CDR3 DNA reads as TGTGCCAGCACCACCGAGGGGGGGAACAATCAGCCCCAGCATTTT.

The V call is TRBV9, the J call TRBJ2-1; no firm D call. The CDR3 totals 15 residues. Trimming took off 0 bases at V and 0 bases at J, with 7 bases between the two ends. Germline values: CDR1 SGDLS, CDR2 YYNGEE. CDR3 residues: CASSVAPISYNEQFF. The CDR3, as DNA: TGTGCCAGCAGCGTAGCCCCAATCTCCTACAATGAGCAGTTCTTC.

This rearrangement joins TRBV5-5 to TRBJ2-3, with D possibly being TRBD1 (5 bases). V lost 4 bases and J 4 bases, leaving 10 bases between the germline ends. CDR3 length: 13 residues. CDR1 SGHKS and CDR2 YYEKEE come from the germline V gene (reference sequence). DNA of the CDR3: TGTGCCAGCAGCCATATCAGGGCAGATACGCAGTATTTT. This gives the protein CASSHIRADTQYF.